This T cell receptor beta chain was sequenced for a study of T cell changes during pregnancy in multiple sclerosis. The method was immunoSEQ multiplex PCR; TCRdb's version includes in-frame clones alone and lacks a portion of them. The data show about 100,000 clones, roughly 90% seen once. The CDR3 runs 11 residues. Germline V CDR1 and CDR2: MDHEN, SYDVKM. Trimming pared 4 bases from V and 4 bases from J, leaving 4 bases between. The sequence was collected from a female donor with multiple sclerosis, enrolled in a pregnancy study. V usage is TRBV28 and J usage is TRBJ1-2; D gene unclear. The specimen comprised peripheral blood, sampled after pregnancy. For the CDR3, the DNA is TGTGCCAGCAGTTCGGTCTATGGCTACACCTTC. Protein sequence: CASSSVYGYTF.